Presented here are 8 T cell receptor beta chains from one specimen sequenced in a study of T cell repertoires in cytomegalovirus infection. TCRdb fed the reads into MiXCR, producing one record per CDR3 protein. The table includes about 150,000 distinct CDR3 sequences, 20% to 30% detected once. Material for sequencing was PBMCs. The origin of the receptors is a human donor in good health (CMV status not recorded). Some clones in this sample may be carry-over from other donors' samples.

This sequence joins TRBV14 and TRBJ2-3, with a possible D match to TRBD2 (6 bases). With 4 bases removed from V and 2 bases from J, the gap between germline ends came to 22 bases. Germline V gives CDR1 SGHDN, CDR2 FVKESK. CDR3 length: 18 residues. The CDR3 here is CASSLPFPSVELTDTQYF. CDR3 nucleotide sequence: TGTGCCAGCAGCCTCCCGTTTCCTAGCGTCGAACTCACAGATACGCAGTATTTT.

The chain joins TRBV6-5 to TRBJ2-3; 9 bases are shared with TRBD1. Trimming cost V 5 bases and J 4 bases; bases outside gene matches: 7. This CDR3 region has 15 residues. Germline values: CDR1 MNHEY, CDR2 SVGAGI. The CDR3 loop is CASSAQGAPPDTQYF. The CDR3 nucleotides read TGTGCCAGCAGTGCACAGGGGGCGCCCCCAGATACGCAGTATTTT.

This chain uses TRBV5-1 with TRBJ2-2; TRBD1 agrees at 9 bases. The CDR3 is 17 residues long. Germline V gene sequence: CDR1 SGHRS, CDR2 YFSETQ. With V trimmed by 4 bases and J by 5 bases, 12 bases remained unmatched. This chain's CDR3 is CASSRNTGTGMTGELFF. The DNA for the CDR3 is TGCGCCAGCAGCCGAAATACCGGGACAGGGATGACCGGGGAGCTGTTTTTT.

This clonotype was recorded a few times. The chain links TRBV14 to TRBJ2-3, with TRBD2 matching over 12 bases. The CDR3 runs 15 residues. Losses at the gene ends were 5 bases for V and 8 bases for J; bases not matched to a gene: 8. Germline values: CDR1 SGHDN, CDR2 FVKESK. This chain's CDR3 is CASSIRLAGVGTQYF. As DNA, the CDR3 is TGTGCCAGCAGCATCCGACTAGCGGGAGTGGGTACGCAGTATTTT.

The rearrangement uses TRBV5-1 and TRBJ2-7; D is perhaps TRBD2 (6 bases). Looked up from germline, CDR1 is SGHRS and CDR2 is YFSETQ. The CDR3 length is 12 residues. V lost 5 bases and J lost 4, with 10 bases in between. CDR3 coding DNA: TGCGCCAGCAGGGGTCGGGGGTACGAGCAGTACTTC. Encoded protein: CASRGRGYEQYF.

This clonotype occurred a few times. The V gene is TRBV10-3, the J gene TRBJ2-2, with 8 bases fitting TRBD1. Germline V gene sequence: CDR1 ENHRY, CDR2 SYGVKD. The CDR3 sequence is 15 residues long. With V trimmed by 5 bases and J by 5 bases, 7 bases remained unmatched. The CDR3 sequence is CAISSRGPPTGELFF. The CDR3 nucleotides are TGTGCCATCAGTAGCAGGGGGCCTCCAACCGGGGAGCTGTTTTTT.

The chain links TRBV5-5 to TRBJ2-3; 13 bases agree with TRBD2. CDR1 and CDR2 (germline): SGHKS, YYEKEE (reference sequence). V gave up 1 base and J gave up 2 bases; unmatched junction bases: 4. This CDR3 spans 17 amino acids. CDR3 coding DNA: TGTGCCAGCAGCTTGTTGGGGACTAGCGGGATCACAGATACGCAGTATTTT. Protein: CASSLLGTSGITDTQYF.

J is TRBJ1-2 and V is TRBV5-6; D is unclear. The germline gives CDR1 SGHDT, CDR2 YYEEEE. V dropped 0 bases and J dropped 3 bases, with 15 bases sitting between them. The CDR3 contains 16 residues. Written as DNA, the CDR3 is TGTGCCAGCAGCTTGGGAGAGTTACTGGGATACTATGGCTACACCTTC. Translated, it gives CASSLGELLGYYGYTF.